This is a list of T cell receptor beta chains from one sample in a study of high-grade serous ovarian cancer treatment subgroups. Sequencing was performed with immunoSEQ multiplex PCR; in TCRdb, only in-frame clones are kept and a portion is missing. The table includes about 16,000 clones, under 85% detected once. Source material: tumor tissue. These receptors came from a human donor with high-grade serous ovarian cancer. CDR3s include the opening cysteine and the closing phenylalanine or tryptophan. D genes are given only for firm matches. Not every row has a clone size; where given, it reads once, few, many or a size class.

- | TRBJ2-1 | TRBV5-1 | - | CASSLGGGYNEQFF | TGCGCCAGCAGCTTGGGGGGTGGCTACAATGAGCAGTTCTTC
- | TRBJ1-4 | TRBV7-9 | - | CASSIGTNPKGFEKLFF | TGTGCCAGCAGCATAGGGACGAACCCCAAGGGGTTTGAAAAACTGTTTTTT
TRBD1 | TRBJ2-5 | TRBV11-3 | - | CASSSYRTGLETQYF | TGTGCCAGCAGCTCGTACCGGACAGGGTTAGAGACCCAGTACTTC
- | TRBJ2-5 | TRBV27 | - | CASRGGSGTQYF | TGTGCCAGCCGAGGGGGGAGTGGGACCCAGTACTTC
- | TRBJ1-2 | TRBV28 | - | CASSRTGSDGYTF | TGTGCCAGCAGTCGTACAGGGTCGGATGGCTACACCTTC
TRBD1 | TRBJ2-1 | TRBV9 | - | CASSVGTGAGNEQFF | TGTGCCAGCAGCGTAGGGACAGGGGCGGGAAATGAGCAGTTCTTC
- | TRBJ2-3 | TRBV7-9 | - | CASSLGASLGTDTQYF | TGTGCCAGCAGCTTGGGGGCTAGCTTAGGCACAGATACGCAGTATTTT
- | TRBJ2-4 | TRBV19 | once | CASSEAGLKNIQYF | TGTGCCAGTAGTGAGGCAGGGCTCAAAAACATTCAGTACTTC
- | TRBJ2-5 | TRBV7-7 | - | CASSSLGGTKETQYF | TGTGCCAGCAGCTCGCTAGGGGGGACTAAAGAGACCCAGTACTTC
TRBD2 | TRBJ2-1 | TRBV6-5 | - | CASSFDLSGSEFF | TGTGCCAGCAGTTTCGACCTTAGCGGGTCGGAGTTCTTC
- | TRBJ1-3 | TRBV7-9 | - | CASSSSGTGNTIYF | TGTGCCAGCAGCTCGTCCGGAACTGGAAACACCATATATTTT
TRBD1 | TRBJ2-2 | TRBV19 | - | CASGDRVENTGELFF | TGTGCCAGTGGAGACAGGGTGGAGAACACCGGGGAGCTGTTTTTT
- | TRBJ2-1 | TRBV5-4 | - | CASSRLEEDWGADNEQFF | TGTGCCAGCAGCCGGCTGGAGGAGGACTGGGGGGCGGACAATGAGCAGTTCTTC
TRBD2 | TRBJ2-7 | TRBV19 | few | CASRRSGGPYEQYF | TGTGCCAGTCGGAGGAGCGGGGGACCCTACGAGCAGTACTTC
- | TRBJ1-1 | TRBV6-1 | few | CASMTNPMNTEAFF | TGTGCCAGCATGACAAATCCCATGAACACTGAAGCTTTCTTT
TRBD2 | TRBJ2-5 | TRBV19 | - | CASSLGASGLKETQYF | TGTGCCAGTAGCCTTGGGGCTAGCGGTCTCAAAGAGACCCAGTACTTC
TRBD2 | TRBJ2-5 | TRBV4-2 | - | CASSQRPGGLAGVRGQETQYF | TGTGCCAGCAGCCAAAGACCCGGGGGACTAGCGGGGGTTAGAGGGCAAGAGACCCAGTACTTC
TRBD1 | TRBJ1-6 | TRBV7-7 | - | CASRGQGSPEPYNSPLHF | TGTGCTAGCAGGGGACAGGGGTCACCGGAACCCTATAATTCACCCCTCCACTTT
- | TRBJ2-7 | TRBV13 | - | CASSFGAAYEQYF | TGTGCCAGCAGCTTTGGAGCAGCCTACGAGCAGTACTTC
- | TRBJ1-2 | TRBV14 | - | CASSHDGGGGYTF | TGTGCCAGCAGCCACGACGGGGGCGGTGGCTACACCTTC
TRBD2 | TRBJ2-1 | TRBV5-1 | few | CASTSSGGYNEQFF | TGCGCCAGCACCTCTAGCGGGGGCTACAATGAGCAGTTCTTC
- | TRBJ1-3 | TRBV15 | - | CATSRAFSIFSSGNTIYF | TGTGCCACCAGCAGGGCCTTTTCCATTTTCAGCTCTGGAAACACCATATATTTT
- | TRBJ1-2 | TRBV18 | - | CASSTPGDRGYTF | TGTGCCAGCTCAACCCCAGGGGATCGTGGCTACACCTTC
TRBD2 | TRBJ2-1 | TRBV19 | once | CASTLRLAGWNEQFF | TGTGCCAGTACCTTACGACTAGCGGGGTGGAATGAGCAGTTCTTC
TRBD1 | TRBJ1-1 | TRBV27 | few | CASNQTGMNTEAFF | TGTGCCAGCAACCAGACAGGGATGAACACTGAAGCTTTCTTT
- | TRBJ1-2 | TRBV4-1 | - | CASSQEWSGRRYTF | TGCGCCAGCAGCCAAGAGTGGTCGGGAAGGCGCTACACCTTC
- | TRBJ1-1 | TRBV7-9 | - | CASSFWVGGDTEAFF | TGTGCCAGCAGCTTTTGGGTAGGAGGGGACACTGAAGCTTTCTTT
- | TRBJ1-1 | TRBV11-2 | - | CASSLEAGRVNTEAFF | TGTGCCAGCAGCTTAGAGGCAGGACGAGTGAACACTGAAGCTTTCTTT
- | TRBJ1-2 | TRBV12-5 | - | CASGLVPDGEGYTF | TGTGCTAGTGGTTTGGTACCGGACGGAGAAGGCTACACCTTC